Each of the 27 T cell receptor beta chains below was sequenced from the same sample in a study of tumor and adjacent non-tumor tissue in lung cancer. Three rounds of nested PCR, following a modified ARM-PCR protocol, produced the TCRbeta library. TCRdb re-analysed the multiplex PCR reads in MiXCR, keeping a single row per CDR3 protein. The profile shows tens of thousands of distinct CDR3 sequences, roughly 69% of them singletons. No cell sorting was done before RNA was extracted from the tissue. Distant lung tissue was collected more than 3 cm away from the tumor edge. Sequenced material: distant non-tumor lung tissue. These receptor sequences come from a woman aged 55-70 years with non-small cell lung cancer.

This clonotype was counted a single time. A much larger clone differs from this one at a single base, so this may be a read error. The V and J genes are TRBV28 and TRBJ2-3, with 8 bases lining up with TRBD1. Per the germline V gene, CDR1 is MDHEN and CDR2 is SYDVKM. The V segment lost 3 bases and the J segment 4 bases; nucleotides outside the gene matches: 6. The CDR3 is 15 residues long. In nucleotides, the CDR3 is TGTGCCAGCAGTTTTCAGGGGGCTGGCGCAGATACGCAGTATTTT. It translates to CASSFQGAGADTQYF.

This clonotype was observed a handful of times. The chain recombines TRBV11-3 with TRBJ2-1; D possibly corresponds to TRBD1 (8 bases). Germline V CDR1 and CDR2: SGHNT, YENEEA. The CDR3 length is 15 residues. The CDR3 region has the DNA TGTGACAGTAGCCGTATGTCACAGGGGGGGGGTGAGCAGTTCTTC. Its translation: CDSSRMSQGGGEQFF. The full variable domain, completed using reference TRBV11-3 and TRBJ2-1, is EAGVVQSPRYKIIEKKQPVAFWCNPISGHNTLYWYLQNLGQGPELLIRYENEEAVDDSQLPKDRFSAERLKGVDSTLKIQPAELGDSAVYLCDSSRMSQGGGEQFFGPGTRLTVL.

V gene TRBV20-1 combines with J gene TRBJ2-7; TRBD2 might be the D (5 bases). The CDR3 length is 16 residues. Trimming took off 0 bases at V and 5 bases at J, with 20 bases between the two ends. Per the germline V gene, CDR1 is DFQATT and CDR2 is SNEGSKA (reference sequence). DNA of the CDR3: TGCAGTGCTAGAGATTCTTTGCGGAGGAGGAAGAACGAGCAGTACTTC. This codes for CSARDSLRRRKNEQYF.

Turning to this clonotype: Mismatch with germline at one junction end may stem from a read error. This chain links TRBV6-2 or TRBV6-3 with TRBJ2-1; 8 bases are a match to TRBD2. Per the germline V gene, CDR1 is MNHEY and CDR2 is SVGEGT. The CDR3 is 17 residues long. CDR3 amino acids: CASSPTNGRAANDEEFF. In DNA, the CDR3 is TGTGCCAGCAGCCCGACTAACGGGAGGGCCGCAAACGATGAGGAGTTCTTC.

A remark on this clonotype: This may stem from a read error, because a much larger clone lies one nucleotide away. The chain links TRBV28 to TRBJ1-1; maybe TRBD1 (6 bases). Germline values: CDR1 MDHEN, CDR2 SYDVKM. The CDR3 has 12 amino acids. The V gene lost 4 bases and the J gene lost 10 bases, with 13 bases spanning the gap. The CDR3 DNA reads TGTGCCAGCAGTTCCGGGGCCAGGGGAGCTTTCTTT. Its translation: CASSSGARGAFF.

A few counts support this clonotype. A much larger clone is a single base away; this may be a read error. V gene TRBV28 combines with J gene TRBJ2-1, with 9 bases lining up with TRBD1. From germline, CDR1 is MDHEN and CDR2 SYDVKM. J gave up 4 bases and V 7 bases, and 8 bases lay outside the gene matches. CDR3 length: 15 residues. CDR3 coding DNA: TGTGCCAGCAACAGGACAGGGGACCTATACAATGAGCAGTTCTTC. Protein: CASNRTGDLYNEQFF.

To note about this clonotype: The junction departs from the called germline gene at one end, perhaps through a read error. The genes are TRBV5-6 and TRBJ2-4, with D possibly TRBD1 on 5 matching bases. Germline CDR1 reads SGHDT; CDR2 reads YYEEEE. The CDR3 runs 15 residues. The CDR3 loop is CASSKQGYVIDIQYF. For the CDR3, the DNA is TGTGCCAGTAGCAAGCAGGGATACGTAATTGACATTCAGTATTTC.

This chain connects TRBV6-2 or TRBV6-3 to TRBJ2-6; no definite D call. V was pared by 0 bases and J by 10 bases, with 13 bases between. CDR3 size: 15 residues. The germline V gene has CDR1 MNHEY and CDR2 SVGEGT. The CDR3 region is CASSYSAAAANVLTF. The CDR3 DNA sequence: TGTGCCAGCAGTTACTCGGCAGCTGCGGCTAACGTCCTGACTTTC.

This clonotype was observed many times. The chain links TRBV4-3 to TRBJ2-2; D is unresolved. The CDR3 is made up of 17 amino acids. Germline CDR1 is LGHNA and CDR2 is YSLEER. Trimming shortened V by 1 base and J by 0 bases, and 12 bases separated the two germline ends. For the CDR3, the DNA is TGCGCCAGCAGCCAAGGATCCGGCCACGCGAACACCGGGGAGCTGTTTTTT. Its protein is CASSQGSGHANTGELFF.

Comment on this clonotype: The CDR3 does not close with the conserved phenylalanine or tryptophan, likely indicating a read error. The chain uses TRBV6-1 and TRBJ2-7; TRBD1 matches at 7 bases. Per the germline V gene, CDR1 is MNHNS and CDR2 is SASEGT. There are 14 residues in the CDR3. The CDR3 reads CASNEDRVTTAQYL. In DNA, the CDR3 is TGTGCCAGCAATGAAGACAGGGTTACTACGGCGCAGTACTTA.

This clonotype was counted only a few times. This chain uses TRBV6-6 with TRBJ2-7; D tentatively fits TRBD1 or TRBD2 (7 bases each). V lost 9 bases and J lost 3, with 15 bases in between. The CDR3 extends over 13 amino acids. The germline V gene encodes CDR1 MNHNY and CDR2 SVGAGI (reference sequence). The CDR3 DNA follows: TGTGCCAGTACGCCAGGGGGGGTCTACGAGCAGTACTTC. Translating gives CASTPGGVYEQYF.

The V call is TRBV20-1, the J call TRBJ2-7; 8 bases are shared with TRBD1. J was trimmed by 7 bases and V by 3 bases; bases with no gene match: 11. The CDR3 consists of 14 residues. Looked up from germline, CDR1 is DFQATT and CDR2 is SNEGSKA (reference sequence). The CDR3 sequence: CSASQYRGSREQYF. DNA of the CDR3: TGCAGTGCTAGTCAGTACAGGGGGTCTAGGGAGCAGTACTTC.

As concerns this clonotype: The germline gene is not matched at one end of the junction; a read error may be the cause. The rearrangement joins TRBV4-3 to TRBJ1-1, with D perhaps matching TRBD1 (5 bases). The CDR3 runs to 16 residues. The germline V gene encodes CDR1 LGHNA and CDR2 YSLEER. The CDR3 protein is CASSQGAVGEDTEAIF. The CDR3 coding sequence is TGCGCCAGCAGCCAAGGGGCGGTGGGGGAGGACACTGAAGCTATCTTT.

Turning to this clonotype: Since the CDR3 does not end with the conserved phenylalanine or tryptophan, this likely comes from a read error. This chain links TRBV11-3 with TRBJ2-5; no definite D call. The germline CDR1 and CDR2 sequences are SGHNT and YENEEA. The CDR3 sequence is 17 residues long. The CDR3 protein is CTSSLFGSSTLQETQYS. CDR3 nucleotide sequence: TGTACCAGCAGCTTGTTCGGGTCTAGTACTCTACAAGAGACCCAGTACTCC.

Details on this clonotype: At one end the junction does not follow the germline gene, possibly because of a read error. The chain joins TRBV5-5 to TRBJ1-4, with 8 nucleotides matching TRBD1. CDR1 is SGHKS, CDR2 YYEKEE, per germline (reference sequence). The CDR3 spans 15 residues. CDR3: CVSSLEGQAGEKLFF. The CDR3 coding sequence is TGTGTCAGCAGCTTGGAGGGACAGGCAGGTGAAAAACTGTTCTTT.

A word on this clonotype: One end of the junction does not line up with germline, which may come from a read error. CDR3 in amino acids: CASIALWGFSHEQYF. The CDR3 region has the DNA TGTGCCAGCATCGCTTTATGGGGATTTTCCCACGAACAGTACTTC. The V and J genes are TRBV28 and TRBJ2-7, with D unresolved. This CDR3 is 15 amino acids long. Germline CDR1 is MDHEN and CDR2 is SYDVKM.

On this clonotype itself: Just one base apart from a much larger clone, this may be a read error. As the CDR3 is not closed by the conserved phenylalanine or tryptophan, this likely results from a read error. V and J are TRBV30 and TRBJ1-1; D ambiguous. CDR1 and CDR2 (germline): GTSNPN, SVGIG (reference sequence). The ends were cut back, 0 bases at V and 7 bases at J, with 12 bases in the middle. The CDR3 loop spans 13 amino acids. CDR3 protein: CAWSVSRLDEAFS. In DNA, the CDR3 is TGTGCCTGGAGTGTATCGAGACTAGATGAAGCTTTCTCT.

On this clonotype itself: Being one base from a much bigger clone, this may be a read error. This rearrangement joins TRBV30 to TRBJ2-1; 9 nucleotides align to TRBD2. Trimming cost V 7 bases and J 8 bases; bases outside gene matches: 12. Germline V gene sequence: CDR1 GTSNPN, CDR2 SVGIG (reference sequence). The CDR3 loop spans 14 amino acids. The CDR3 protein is CASYIAGAVDEQFF. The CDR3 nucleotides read TGTGCCTCATACATAGCGGGAGCCGTAGATGAGCAGTTCTTC.

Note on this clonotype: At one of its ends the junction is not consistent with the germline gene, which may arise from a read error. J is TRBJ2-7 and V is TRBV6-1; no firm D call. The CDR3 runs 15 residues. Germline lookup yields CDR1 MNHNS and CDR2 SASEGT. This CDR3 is CVSSDSRQVWYEQYF. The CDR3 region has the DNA TGTGTCAGCAGTGACTCTCGTCAGGTTTGGTACGAGCAGTACTTC.

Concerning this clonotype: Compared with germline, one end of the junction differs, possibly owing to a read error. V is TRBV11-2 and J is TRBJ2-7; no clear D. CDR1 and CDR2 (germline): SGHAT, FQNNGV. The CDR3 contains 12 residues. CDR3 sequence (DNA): TGTGTCATCAGCGCGGACCGCTACGAGCAGCACTTC. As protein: CVISADRYEQHF.

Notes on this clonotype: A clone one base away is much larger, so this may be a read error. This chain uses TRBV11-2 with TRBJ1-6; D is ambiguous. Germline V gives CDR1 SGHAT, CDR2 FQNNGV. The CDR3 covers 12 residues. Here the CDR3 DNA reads TGTGCCAGCAACTTATCGGGAGCGACCCTCCACTTT. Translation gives CASNLSGATLHF.

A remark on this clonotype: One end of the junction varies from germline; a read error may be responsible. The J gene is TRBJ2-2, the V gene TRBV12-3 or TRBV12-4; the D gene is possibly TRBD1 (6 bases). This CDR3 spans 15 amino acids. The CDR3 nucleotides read TGTGTCAGCAGGGGCGGGTGGCCAAACACCAGGGAGCTGTTTTTT. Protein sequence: CVSRGGWPNTRELFF.

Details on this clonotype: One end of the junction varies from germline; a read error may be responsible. The CDR3 spells CGSSYDERETQYF. The CDR3 DNA follows: TGTGGCAGCAGTTACGACGAGAGAGAGACCCAGTATTTC. The chain combines TRBV6-2 or TRBV6-3 with TRBJ2-5; no definite D call. CDR1 is MNHEY and CDR2 is SVGEGT in the germline V gene. This CDR3 comprises 13 residues.

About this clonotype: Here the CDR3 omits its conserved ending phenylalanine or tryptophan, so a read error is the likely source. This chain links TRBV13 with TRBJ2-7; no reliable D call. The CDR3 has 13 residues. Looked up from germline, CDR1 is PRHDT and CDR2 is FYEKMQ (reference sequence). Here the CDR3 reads CASSFTNSYVQYL. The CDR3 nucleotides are TGTGCCAGCAGCTTTACTAACTCCTACGTGCAGTACCTC.

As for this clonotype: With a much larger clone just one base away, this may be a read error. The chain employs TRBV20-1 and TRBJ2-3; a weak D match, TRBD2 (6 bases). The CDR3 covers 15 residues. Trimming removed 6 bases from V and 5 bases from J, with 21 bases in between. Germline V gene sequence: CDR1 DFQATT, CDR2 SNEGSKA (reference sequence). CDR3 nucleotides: TGCAGTGCGAAAGTACGGAGGGGCGTCGGAGATACGCAGTATTTT. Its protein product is CSAKVRRGVGDTQYF.

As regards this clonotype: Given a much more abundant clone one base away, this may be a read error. Written as DNA, the CDR3 is TGTGCCAGCAGGGGACAGGGAGGGAATCAGCCCCAGCATTTT. This codes for CASRGQGGNQPQHF. The genes are TRBV2 and TRBJ1-5; TRBD1 agrees at 9 bases. The CDR3 is made up of 14 amino acids. The trim removed 6 bases at V and 4 bases at J, leaving 4 bases unmatched. Per germline, CDR1 SNHLY and CDR2 FYNNEI.

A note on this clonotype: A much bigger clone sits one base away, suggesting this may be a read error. In nucleotides, the CDR3 is TGTGTCTGGAGTTTTCAGGGCGCTGGAAACACCATATATTTT. Its translation: CVWSFQGAGNTIYF. The chain links TRBV30 to TRBJ1-3; a possible D gene is TRBD1 (5 bases). The germline V gene encodes CDR1 GTSNPN and CDR2 SVGIG (reference sequence). The CDR3 length is 14 residues.